A few counts support the clone carrying this TCR beta chain. Its cognate antigen is unknown. The V and J ends lost 8 bases and 1 base respectively, with 11 bases between them. The CDR3 extends over 14 amino acids. Germline CDR1 is SGHAT and CDR2 is FQDESV (reference sequence). The sample comes from a study of CD8 T cells in ankylosing spondylitis. Notes on the study in general: Apparently characteristic of ankylosing spondylitis blood was a TCR beta motif (eight highly homologous variants). Some motif variants were previously reported in reactive arthritis synovial fluid and blood. Reported data indicate significant enrichment of disease-linked clones within matched ankylosing spondylitis synovial fluid.

Making use of molecular barcodes, quantitative 5'-RACE generated TCR beta libraries. TCRdb analysed the 5' RACE reads with MiXCR anew, one entry per CDR3 protein. There are about 800,000 distinct CDR3 sequences in the sample; 12% occur only once, and about 0.49% lies in the top ten. The chain employs TRBV11-1 and TRBJ2-2, with D perhaps matching TRBD2 (6 bases). The sequence was collected from a male donor with ankylosing spondylitis. Sequencing was carried out using blood, either unsorted or a sorted T cell fraction (not recorded which). DNA for the CDR3: TGTGCCAGCGAAACGGGGGTGAACACCGGGGAGCTGTTTTTT. Residues: CASETGVNTGELFF. Supplemented by reference TRBV11-1 and TRBJ2-2, the full variable domain reads EAEVAQSPRYKITEKSQAVAFWCDPISGHATLYWYRQILGQGPELLVQFQDESVVDDSQLPKDRFSAERLKGVDSTLKIQPAELGDSAMYLCASETGVNTGELFFGEGSRLTVL.